This TCR beta chain was sequenced in a study of T-cell reconstitution after alpha-beta-depleted transplantation in children (dated by TCRdb to the mid-2010s). For the wider study: Using TCR repertoire profiling, the study quantitatively followed how T-cell immune reconstitution unfolded in children after TCRalphabeta/CD19-depleted allogeneic hematopoietic cell transplantation.

The germline V gene encodes CDR1 SQVTM and CDR2 ANQGSEA. Inclusive of the bounding cysteine and phenylalanine, the CDR3 is 16 residues long. Only CDR3 DNA remains: 48 bases, in frame from the first base. V trim: 4 bases; J trim: 6 bases; unmatched bases: 13. With respect to this clonotype: No cognate antigen has been identified for it. Per-base qualities were not stored, and no clone one base away is much larger.

The library was produced with PCR. The data were produced on an Illumina HiSeq 2500. TCR libraries were prepared with molecular barcoding, using unique molecular identifiers to normalize TCRbeta repertoire quantification. In TCRdb, the public reads were trimmed at Q25 with fastp and aligned with MiXCR, with productive beta chains retained. Merged by CDR3 protein, the rows form single entries marked with the most common genes and DNA. This sample is represented by hundreds of thousands of distinct CDR3 sequences; 10% to 13% of them were singletons. The ten largest clones add up to less than 4.5% of the sample.

This sequence originates from a human donor who donated a stem cell graft to a child with acute myeloid leukemia. The rearrangement combines TRBV29-1 with TRBJ2-3, with 10 bases matching TRBD2. The sample was PBMCs from the stem cell graft donor, taken from the stem cell graft. The DNA sequence reads TGCAGCGTTGTTGGGACTAGCGCCCGACTTGTGGATACGCAGTATTTT. The translation is CSVVGTSARLVDTQYF.